This T cell receptor (beta chain) was observed in a study of identical twins. The CDR3 has 14 amino acids. Per germline, CDR1 GTSNPN and CDR2 SVGIG (reference sequence). Notes on this clonotype: What it recognizes is unknown.

Template switching created a universal primer site, and the cDNA included unique molecular identifiers. TCRdb reanalysed the 5' RACE reads using MiXCR and keeps one entry per CDR3 protein. The sample shows 1.5 million to 2 million distinct CDR3 sequences, roughly a third of them seen only once. Healthy Caucasians made up all donors. General study findings and limits: Models came in too low on out-of-frame TCR alpha sharing in monozygotic twins.

Sequenced material: cord blood. J is TRBJ2-5 and V is TRBV30, with TRBD1 matching 7 bases. The J call may be wrong; the DNA end is better matched by TRBJ2-4. The source of this sequence is a newborn girl in good health. The CDR3 DNA sequence: TGTGCCTGGAGTGTCCGACAGGGAACAAACATTCAGTACTTC. This gives the protein CAWSVRQGTNIQYF.